Shown below are 25 T cell receptor beta chains from a single sample sequenced in a study of identical twins. Each CDR3 protein gets one entry after TCRdb re-called the 5' RACE reads with MiXCR. The sample holds roughly 260,000 distinct CDR3 sequences, more than 13% seen once. The specimen sequenced was memory (CD45RO+) T cells sorted from blood. The origin of the receptors is a young woman in good health.

This sequence joins TRBV27 and TRBJ2-1, with D uncertain. V lost 6 bases and J lost 3, with 12 bases in between. The CDR3 covers 14 residues. CDR1 is MNHEY and CDR2 is SMNVEV in the germline V gene (reference sequence). In DNA form, the CDR3 reads TGTGCCAGCAGCCCTCGACGGATCTACAATGAGCAGTTCTTC. Residues: CASSPRRIYNEQFF.

V and J are TRBV7-2 and TRBJ2-6, with TRBD1 identical over 8 bases. The germline CDR1 and CDR2 sequences are SGHTA and FQGNSA. This CDR3 comprises 15 residues. Trimming at V came to 6 bases and at J to 4 bases, leaving 5 bases not matched to a gene. Here the CDR3 DNA reads TGTGCCAGCAGACCGACAGGGGCCGGGGCCAACGTCCTGACTTTC. Residues: CASRPTGAGANVLTF.

The J gene is TRBJ1-1, the V gene TRBV10-2, with 8 bases matching TRBD1. Trimming removed 7 bases from V and 1 base from J; junction bases left unmatched: 5. Germline loops: CDR1 WSHSY, CDR2 SAAADI. The CDR3 extends over 14 amino acids. CDR3 sequence (DNA): TGCGCCAGCAACCCGACAGGGGCGAACACTGAAGCTTTCTTT. As protein: CASNPTGANTEAFF.

The gene calls are TRBV11-2 and TRBJ1-6; possibly TRBD1 for D (5 bases). The CDR3 is 13 amino acids. The germline gives CDR1 SGHAT, CDR2 FQNNGV. V gave up 8 bases and J gave up 10 bases, with 15 bases separating them. As DNA, the CDR3 is TGTGCCAGCCGTTTCAGGGTCGAGTCACCCCTCCACTTT. Translated, it gives CASRFRVESPLHF.

This clonotype was seen a handful of times. This chain uses TRBV7-2 with TRBJ2-1; D is perhaps TRBD1 (7 bases). CDR1 SGHTA and CDR2 FQGNSA come from the germline V gene. V shed 0 bases and J shed 15 bases, with 21 bases lying between them. This CDR3 has 15 residues. The CDR3 spells CASSLAPGDSPGGFF. As DNA, the CDR3 is TGTGCCAGCAGCTTAGCACCCGGGGACTCGCCAGGGGGGTTCTTC.

In its sample, this clonotype was seen many times. This chain links TRBV20-1 with TRBJ1-1; D gene uncertain. V lost 2 bases, J lost 9 bases, and 10 bases lay in between. Looked up from germline, CDR1 is DFQATT and CDR2 is SNEGSKA (reference sequence). The CDR3 runs to 11 residues. The CDR3 coding sequence is TGCAGTGCTAGAAGGGAATTCAAAGCTTTCTTT. Protein product: CSARREFKAFF.

This clonotype appeared a few times. The CDR3 DNA reads TGTGCCAGCAGCGTAGATCGGGAATTAAATACGCAGTATTTT. Amino acids: CASSVDRELNTQYF. V and J are TRBV9 and TRBJ2-3; the D gene is possibly TRBD2 (5 bases). CDR1 is SGDLS, CDR2 YYNGEE, per germline. This CDR3 is built from 14 residues. Trimming removed 0 bases from V and 7 bases from J, with 12 bases in between.

This clonotype was counted only a few times. The CDR3 is CASSQDRSHFTDTQYF. In nucleotides, the CDR3 is TGTGCCAGCAGCCAAGATAGGTCTCACTTCACAGATACGCAGTATTTT. The chain links TRBV3-1 to TRBJ2-3; D ambiguous. Trimming took off 0 bases at V and 2 bases at J, with 12 bases between the two ends. CDR3 length: 16 amino acids. Germline CDR1 LGHDT, CDR2 YNNKEL (reference sequence).

This clonotype was seen a few times. The chain combines TRBV9 with TRBJ2-7; D tentatively reads TRBD1 or TRBD2 (5 bases each). The CDR3 sequence is 14 residues long. The V gene's germline CDR1 is SGDLS and CDR2 YYNGEE. Trimming removed 0 bases from V and 2 bases from J, with 9 bases in between. The CDR3: CASSVGVGPYEQYF. The CDR3 nucleotides are TGTGCCAGCAGCGTAGGTGTGGGACCCTACGAGCAGTACTTC.

This clonotype turned up a few times. The chain carries TRBV4-1 and TRBJ1-4; 7 nucleotides agree with TRBD1. V shed 3 bases and J 8 bases; nucleotides not matched to a gene: 3. Germline CDR1 MGHRA, CDR2 YSYEKL. This CDR3 contains 13 residues. The CDR3: CASSHRDSEKLFF. The CDR3, as DNA: TGCGCCAGCAGCCACCGGGACAGCGAAAAACTGTTTTTT.

The J gene is TRBJ1-5, the V gene TRBV20-1, with TRBD1 identical over 7 bases. The CDR3 is 14 residues long. The trim removed 6 bases at V and 4 bases at J, leaving 9 bases unmatched. The germline CDR1 and CDR2 sequences are DFQATT and SNEGSKA (reference sequence). For the CDR3, the DNA is TGCAGTGCCACCTCCGACAGGGAGAATCAGCCCCAGCATTTT. It translates to CSATSDRENQPQHF.

This clonotype was seen only a few times. The chain links TRBV5-1 to TRBJ2-3; D remains ambiguous. CDR1 and CDR2 (germline): SGHRS, YFSETQ. The CDR3 runs to 13 residues. Between the trimmed V and J ends, which lost 0 bases and 6 bases, there was a span of 8 bases. The CDR3 bases are TGCGCCAGCAGCTTGGTTGGGCAGGATACGCAGTATTTT. Translating it yields CASSLVGQDTQYF. Variable domain in full (rest from reference TRBV5-1 and TRBJ2-3): KAGVTQTPRYLIKTRGQQVTLSCSPISGHRSVSWYQQTPGQGLQFLFEYFSETQRNKGNFPGRFSGRQFSNSRSEMNVSTLELGDSALYLCASSLVGQDTQYFGPGTRLTVL.

There are a few counts of this clonotype. The chain employs TRBV3-1 and TRBJ2-7; D perhaps matches TRBD2 (6 bases). V was pared by 0 bases and J by 0 bases, with 12 bases between. The germline V gene encodes CDR1 LGHDT and CDR2 YNNKEL (reference sequence). The CDR3 consists of 16 residues. Here the CDR3 reads CASSQDPLTSSYEQYF. CDR3 in DNA: TGTGCCAGCAGCCAAGATCCCCTGACTAGCTCCTACGAGCAGTACTTC.

The genes are TRBV20-1 and TRBJ2-7, with 9 bases that match TRBD2. Germline assignment: CDR1 DFQATT and CDR2 SNEGSKA (reference sequence). V was clipped by 4 bases and J by 1 base; unmatched bases: 2. CDR3 length: 13 residues. The CDR3 spells CSATLAGSYEQYF. For the CDR3, the DNA is TGCAGTGCTACGCTAGCGGGGTCCTACGAGCAGTACTTC.

In the case of this clonotype: A read error may be the cause here, since a much bigger clone is one base away. The gene calls are TRBV10-3 and TRBJ2-3; D remains unclear. The germline V gene encodes CDR1 ENHRY and CDR2 SYGVKD. The CDR3 runs to 13 residues. V lost 2 bases and J lost 0, with 3 bases in between. The CDR3 coding sequence is TGTGCCATCAGTGAGGCTAGCACAGATACGCAGTATTTT. It is translated as CAISEASTDTQYF.

This clonotype was seen only a few times. This chain joins TRBV2 and TRBJ2-3; a possible D gene is TRBD2 (6 bases). Trimming cost V 2 bases and J 0 bases, with 12 bases left between them. The germline V gene encodes CDR1 SNHLY and CDR2 FYNNEI. This CDR3 has 16 amino acids. The CDR3 reads CASSESSGLSTDTQYF. The CDR3 DNA sequence: TGTGCCAGCAGTGAATCATCAGGACTAAGCACAGATACGCAGTATTTT.

The rearrangement joins TRBV21-1 to TRBJ2-1; the DNA was not compared with TRBD2, the D call given in the table. TRBV21-1 is labeled a pseudogene. The CDR3 has 16 residues. The CDR3 region is CASTSLARRAYNEQFF. CDR3 bases: TGTGCCAGCACCTCCCTCGCTCGGAGGGCTTACAATGAGCAGTTCTTC.

The V gene is TRBV4-2, the J gene TRBJ2-1, with 9 bases fitting TRBD2. The CDR3 covers 16 residues. Trimming removed 3 bases from V and 6 bases from J; junction bases left unmatched: 9. The germline CDR1 and CDR2 sequences are LGHNA and YNFKEQ. DNA of the CDR3: TGTGCCAGCAGCCAGGCCTCTAGGCGGGGGGGCAATGAGCAGTTCTTC. Its protein is CASSQASRRGGNEQFF.

The chain employs TRBV5-5 and TRBJ2-7, with TRBD1 identical over 7 bases. V was clipped by 6 bases and J by 6 bases; unmatched bases: 3. The CDR3 totals 11 residues. CDR1 is SGHKS and CDR2 is YYEKEE in the germline V gene (reference sequence). The CDR3 bases are TGTGCCAGCACGACAGGGTCCGAGCAGTACTTC. Amino acid sequence: CASTTGSEQYF.

This clonotype was recorded at least ten times. The chain uses TRBV2 and TRBJ1-5, with 12 bases fitting TRBD1. Germline CDR1 and CDR2: SNHLY and FYNNEI. The CDR3 loop spans 16 amino acids. The V segment lost 11 bases and the J segment 6 bases; nucleotides outside the gene matches: 14. The CDR3 DNA reads TGTGCCTCACCGGGACAGGGGGCGGTGGGGGGTCAGCCCCAGCATTTT. Translated, it gives CASPGQGAVGGQPQHF. Drawing the rest from reference TRBV2 and TRBJ1-5, the complete variable domain is EPEVTQTPSHQVTQMGQEVILRCVPISNHLYFYWYRQILGQKVEFLVSFYNNEISEKSEIFDDQFSVERPDGSNFTLKIRSTKLEDSAMYFCASPGQGAVGGQPQHFGDGTRLSIL.

The chain uses TRBV5-5 and TRBJ2-7; 7 bases line up with TRBD1. Looked up from germline, CDR1 is SGHKS and CDR2 is YYEKEE (reference sequence). The J segment lost 9 bases and the V segment lost 2 bases, leaving 8 bases of the junction unmatched. The CDR3 is 13 amino acids. CDR3 protein: CASSLQGRNGQYF. Here the CDR3 DNA reads TGTGCCAGCAGCTTACAGGGGAGAAACGGGCAGTACTTC.

This clonotype was counted ten times or more. The genes are TRBV29-1 and TRBJ2-7; 7 bases are a match to TRBD1. The CDR3 has 13 residues. The ends lost 4 bases at V and 4 bases at J; junction bases unmatched: 7. Germline CDR1 and CDR2: SQVTM and ANQGSEA. CDR3: CSVGAGTDYEQYF. In DNA form, the CDR3 reads TGCAGCGTTGGAGCCGGGACAGATTACGAGCAGTACTTC.

This clonotype was picked up a small number of times. The chain combines TRBV5-1 with TRBJ1-2, with D unclear. The germline V gene encodes CDR1 SGHRS and CDR2 YFSETQ. The CDR3 has 12 residues. Trimming removed 0 bases from V and 5 bases from J, with 5 bases in between. The CDR3 loop is CASSLDPYGYTF. CDR3 DNA sequence: TGCGCCAGCAGCTTGGATCCGTATGGCTACACCTTC.

The CDR3 bases are TGTGCCAGCAGCCGAAGACAAACAGGGTTGGGAGATACGCAGTATTTT. This translates into CASSRRQTGLGDTQYF. The rearrangement uses TRBV3-1 and TRBJ2-3, with D possibly matching TRBD1 (6 bases). CDR1 is LGHDT, CDR2 YNNKEL, per germline (reference sequence). This CDR3 region has 16 residues. Between the trimmed V and J ends, which lost 4 bases and 5 bases, there was a span of 19 bases.

In this sample, this clonotype turned up a few times. The gene calls are TRBV27 and TRBJ2-3; D remains ambiguous. V lost 3 bases and J 2 bases, leaving 9 bases between the germline ends. The CDR3 totals 14 residues. The germline CDR1 and CDR2 sequences are MNHEY and SMNVEV (reference sequence). The CDR3 loop is CASSFGPNTDTQYF. CDR3 DNA sequence: TGTGCCAGCAGTTTTGGCCCTAACACAGATACGCAGTATTTT.